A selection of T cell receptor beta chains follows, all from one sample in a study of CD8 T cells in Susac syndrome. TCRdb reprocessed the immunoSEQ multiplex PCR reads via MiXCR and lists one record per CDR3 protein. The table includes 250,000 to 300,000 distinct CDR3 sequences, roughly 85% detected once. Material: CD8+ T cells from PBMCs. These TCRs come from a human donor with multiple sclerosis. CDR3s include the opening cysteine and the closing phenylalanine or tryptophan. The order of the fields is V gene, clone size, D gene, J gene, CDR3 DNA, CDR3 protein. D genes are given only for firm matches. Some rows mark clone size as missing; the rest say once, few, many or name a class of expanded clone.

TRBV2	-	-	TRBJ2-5	TGTGCCAGCAGGCAGGGACTGAAAGATACCCAGTACTTC	CASRQGLKDTQYF
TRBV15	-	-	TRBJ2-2	TGTGCCACCAGCAGGAACACCGGGGAGCTGTTTTTT	CATSRNTGELFF
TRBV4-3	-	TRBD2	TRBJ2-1	TGCGCCAGCAACGGGGGGAGCTCCTACAATGAGCAGTTCTTC	CASNGGSSYNEQFF
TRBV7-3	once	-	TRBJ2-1	TGTGCCAGCAGCTTAGGTGAGGGCGGGTTTTCCTACAATGAGCAGTTCTTC	CASSLGEGGFSYNEQFF
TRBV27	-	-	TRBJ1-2	TGTGCCAGCAGTTTATCAGCGGCGTATGGCTACACCTTC	CASSLSAAYGYTF
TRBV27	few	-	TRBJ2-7	TGTGCCAGCAGCGTAGGCGAGTCCTACGAGCAGTACTTC	CASSVGESYEQYF
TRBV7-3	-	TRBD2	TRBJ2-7	TGTGCCAGCAGCTTAGGGGTTAAAGCGGGAGGGGACGAGCAGTACTTC	CASSLGVKAGGDEQYF
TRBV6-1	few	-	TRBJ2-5	TGTGCCAGCAGTCAACCTTCGACTAGACAAGAGACCCAGTACTTC	CASSQPSTRQETQYF
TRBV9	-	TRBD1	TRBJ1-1	TGTGCCAGCAGCGTAGACCCCGGGACAGCAATGAACACTGAAGCTTTCTTT	CASSVDPGTAMNTEAFF
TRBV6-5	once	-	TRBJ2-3	TGTGCCAGCAGTTACATAGAAAGCACAGATACGCAGTATTTT	CASSYIESTDTQYF
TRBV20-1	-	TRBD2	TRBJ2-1	TGCAGTGCTAGAGATTTTGGGACTAGGATCTACAATGAGCAGTTCTTC	CSARDFGTRIYNEQFF
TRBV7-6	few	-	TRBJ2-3	TGTGCCAGCAGCTTTGGTCAGGGAAGCGCAGATACGCAGTATTTT	CASSFGQGSADTQYF
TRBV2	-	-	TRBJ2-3	TGTGCAGCCCCTGTCCCATATTGGGGGATCAGCACAGATACGCAGTATTTT	CAAPVPYWGISTDTQYF
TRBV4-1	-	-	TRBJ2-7	TGCGCCAGCAGCCAAGTGTCGGCAGAGCACTACGAGCAGTACTTC	CASSQVSAEHYEQYF
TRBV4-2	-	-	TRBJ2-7	TGTGCCAGCAGCCAAGATAGACAGTTTCGTTACGAGCAGTACTTC	CASSQDRQFRYEQYF
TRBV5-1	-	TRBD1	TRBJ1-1	TGCGCCAGCAGCTGGACAGGGCCGAACACTGAAGCTTTCTTT	CASSWTGPNTEAFF
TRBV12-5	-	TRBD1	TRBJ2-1	TGTGCTAGTGGTCTCGGACAGGGCTTATACAATGAGCAGTTCTTC	CASGLGQGLYNEQFF
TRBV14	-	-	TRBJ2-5	TGTGCCAGCAGCTCTAGGCACCAAGAGACCCAGTACTTC	CASSSRHQETQYF
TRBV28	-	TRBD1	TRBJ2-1	TGTGCCAGCAGCCCACCGGGACAGGGAGTGAACAATGAGCAGTTCTTC	CASSPPGQGVNNEQFF
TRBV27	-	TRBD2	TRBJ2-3	TGTGCCAGCAGTCTCATAGCGGGAGGGCCAAGGGATACGCAGTATTTT	CASSLIAGGPRDTQYF
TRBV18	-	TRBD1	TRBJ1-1	TGTGCCAGCTCGCACAGGGGGTTTCCCGAAGCTTTCTTT	CASSHRGFPEAFF
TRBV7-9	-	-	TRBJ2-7	TGTGCCAGCACCCTGGACGGGCTCTACGAGCAGTACTTC	CASTLDGLYEQYF
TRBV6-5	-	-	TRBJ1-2	TGTGCCAGCAGTTATCTCGCGGGATTGAACTATGGCTACACCTTC	CASSYLAGLNYGYTF
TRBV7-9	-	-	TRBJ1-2	TGTGCCAGCAGCTTTCAGAGGGCGGTTGGCTACACCTTC	CASSFQRAVGYTF
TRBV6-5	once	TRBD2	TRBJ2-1	TGTGCCAGCAGTTACTCGAGGATTTCCCTAGCGGGGTACAATGAGCAGTTCTTC	CASSYSRISLAGYNEQFF
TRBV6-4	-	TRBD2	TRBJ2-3	TGTGCCAGCAGTGACTCTACTAGCGGAAACACAGATACGCAGTATTTT	CASSDSTSGNTDTQYF
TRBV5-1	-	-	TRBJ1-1	TGCGCCAGCAGCTTGGAGGGTATTTTTGAAGCTTTCTTT	CASSLEGIFEAFF
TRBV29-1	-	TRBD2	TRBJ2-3	TGCAGCGTGGAATATAGCGGGATGAGCACAGATACGCAGTATTTT	CSVEYSGMSTDTQYF
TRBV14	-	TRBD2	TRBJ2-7	TGTGCCAGCAGCCATCTAGCGGAATACGAGCAGTACTTC	CASSHLAEYEQYF
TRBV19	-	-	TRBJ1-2	TGTGCCAGTAGTAGAGGGGGGACACTCTATGGCTACACCTTC	CASSRGGTLYGYTF
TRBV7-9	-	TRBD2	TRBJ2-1	TGTGCCAGCACCGTTCAAGGGACTAGCGTCTACAATGAGCAGTTCTTC	CASTVQGTSVYNEQFF
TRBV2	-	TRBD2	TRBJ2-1	TGTGCCAGCCCCGGGACTAGCGGGAGTCTTTACAATGAGCAGTTCTTC	CASPGTSGSLYNEQFF
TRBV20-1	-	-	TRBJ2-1	TGCAGTGCTAGAGACCCTCACTCCTACAATGAGCAGTTCTTC	CSARDPHSYNEQFF
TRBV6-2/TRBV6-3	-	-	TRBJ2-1	TGTGCCAGCAGTCCCCTGGCGGCCCCACAGGATGAGCAGTTCTTC	CASSPLAAPQDEQFF
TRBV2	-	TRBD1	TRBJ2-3	TGTGCCAGCACCGGGACAGGGGGCCTGGATACGCAGTATTTT	CASTGTGGLDTQYF
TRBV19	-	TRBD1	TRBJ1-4	TGTGCCAGTAGTATCCGGGACAGGGGGACTGAAAAACTGTTTTTT	CASSIRDRGTEKLFF
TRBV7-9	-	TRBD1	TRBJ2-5	TGTGCCAGCAGCCCGGTTGACAGGGGGTTGGGAGAGACCCAGTACTTC	CASSPVDRGLGETQYF
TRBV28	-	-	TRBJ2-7	TGTGCCAGCAGTTTATTTGTGGCGGGACACGAGCAGTACTTC	CASSLFVAGHEQYF
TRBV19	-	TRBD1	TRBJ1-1	TGTGCCAGTGGGGCCAGGGACAGTATGAACACTGAAGCTTTCTTT	CASGARDSMNTEAFF
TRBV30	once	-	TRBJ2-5	TGTGCCTGGAGTGTACGACAGTTGGACCAGTACTTC	CAWSVRQLDQYF
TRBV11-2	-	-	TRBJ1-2	TGTGCCAGCAGCTCGGAAGTAGGGACCTACTATGGCTACACCTTC	CASSSEVGTYYGYTF
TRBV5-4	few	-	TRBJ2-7	TGTGCCAGCAGCCTGGAGGTCGGTTTATCCTACGAGCAGTACTTC	CASSLEVGLSYEQYF
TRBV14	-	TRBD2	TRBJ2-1	TGTGCCAGCAGCCAAGTTGGGGGGGGGTTTTGGCGCAATGAGCAGTTCTTC	CASSQVGGGFWRNEQFF
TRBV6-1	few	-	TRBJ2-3	TGTGCCAGCAGAAGCCGGGACTCCTACACAGATACGCAGTATTTT	CASRSRDSYTDTQYF
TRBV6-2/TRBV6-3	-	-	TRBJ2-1	TGTGCCAGCAGTTACTCGACCGCGTATGAGCAGTTCTTC	CASSYSTAYEQFF
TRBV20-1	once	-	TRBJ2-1	TGCAGTGCTAGAGCGGGACCTTACAATGAGCAGTTCTTC	CSARAGPYNEQFF
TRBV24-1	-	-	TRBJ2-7	TGTGCCACCAGTGACCCTATAACAGGGAGGCACGAGCAGTACTTC	CATSDPITGRHEQYF
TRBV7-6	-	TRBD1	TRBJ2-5	TGTGCCAGCAGTTCGGACAGGCTGTACCAAGAGACCCAGTACTTC	CASSSDRLYQETQYF
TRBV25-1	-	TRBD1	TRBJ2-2	TGTGCCAGCAGTGATCGGGACAGTCCCAACACCGGGGAGCTGTTTTTT	CASSDRDSPNTGELFF
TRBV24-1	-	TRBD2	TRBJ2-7	TGTGCCACAGAAGAAGCGGGAGGCCAGTACGAGCAGTACTTC	CATEEAGGQYEQYF
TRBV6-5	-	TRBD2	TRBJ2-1	TGTGCCACCCCTCAAACTAGCGGCGTCAATGAGCAGTTCTTC	CATPQTSGVNEQFF